A selection of T cell receptor beta chains follows, all from one sample in a study of ipilimumab plus nivolumab after autologous stem cell transplantation. Assay: immunoSEQ multiplex PCR; the TCRdb copy retains only in-frame clones and omits some. The table includes tens of thousands of clones, around 93% detected once. This specimen consisted of PBMCs, obtained in a trial of ipilimumab plus nivolumab as post-transplant consolidation. The receptors were sampled from a male donor with multiple myeloma. CDR3s include the opening cysteine and the closing phenylalanine or tryptophan. D genes are given only for firm matches. Not all rows give a size; the values are once, few, many and, for expanded clones, a class.

v_gene: TRBV7-9
len: 14
abundance: once
d_gene: TRBD1
j_gene: TRBJ2-7
CDR3aa: CASSPRTGAYEQYF
CDR3nt: TGTGCCAGCAGCCCCCGGACAGGGGCCTACGAGCAGTACTTC

v_gene: TRBV5-8
len: 11
abundance: few
d_gene: .
j_gene: TRBJ1-5
CDR3aa: CASSFPQPQHF
CDR3nt: TGTGCCAGCAGCTTTCCTCAGCCCCAGCATTTT

v_gene: TRBV18
len: 17
abundance: .
d_gene: TRBD2
j_gene: TRBJ2-1
CDR3aa: CASSPRVAGGSYNEQFF
CDR3nt: TGTGCCAGCTCACCGCGGGTAGCGGGAGGTTCCTACAATGAGCAGTTCTTC

v_gene: TRBV4-3
len: 18
abundance: .
d_gene: .
j_gene: TRBJ1-1
CDR3aa: CASSQDSRGASEYTEAFF
CDR3nt: TGCGCCAGCAGCCAAGATAGTCGGGGGGCGAGTGAGTACACTGAAGCTTTCTTT

v_gene: TRBV7-2
len: 17
abundance: .
d_gene: TRBD2
j_gene: TRBJ2-5
CDR3aa: CASSPLGTSGGQETQYF
CDR3nt: TGTGCCAGCAGCCCCTTAGGGACTAGCGGGGGACAAGAGACCCAGTACTTC

v_gene: TRBV7-2
len: 16
abundance: .
d_gene: TRBD2
j_gene: TRBJ2-4
CDR3aa: CASSLVAGGPGNIQYF
CDR3nt: TGTGCCAGCAGCTTAGTAGCGGGAGGGCCCGGAAACATTCAGTACTTC

v_gene: TRBV7-6
len: 13
abundance: .
d_gene: .
j_gene: TRBJ1-1
CDR3aa: CASSEQRNTEAFF
CDR3nt: TGTGCCAGCAGCGAACAGAGGAACACTGAAGCTTTCTTT

v_gene: TRBV27
len: 17
abundance: .
d_gene: TRBD2
j_gene: TRBJ2-1
CDR3aa: CASSPPKLAGDVDEQFF
CDR3nt: TGTGCCAGCAGCCCCCCTAAACTAGCGGGAGATGTGGATGAGCAGTTCTTC

v_gene: TRBV4-2
len: 13
abundance: .
d_gene: .
j_gene: TRBJ2-7
CDR3aa: CASSQTSTNEQYF
CDR3nt: TGTGCCAGCAGCCAAACTAGCACCAACGAGCAGTACTTC

v_gene: TRBV2
len: 12
abundance: once
d_gene: TRBD2
j_gene: TRBJ2-5
CDR3aa: CASRGLVETQYF
CDR3nt: TGTGCCAGCAGGGGACTAGTGGAGACCCAGTACTTC

v_gene: TRBV2
len: 14
abundance: .
d_gene: TRBD1
j_gene: TRBJ2-7
CDR3aa: CASIQDRGTYEQYF
CDR3nt: TGTGCCAGCATACAGGACAGGGGGACCTACGAGCAGTACTTC

v_gene: TRBV7-6
len: 15
abundance: .
d_gene: .
j_gene: TRBJ2-1
CDR3aa: CASSWQQGIYNEQFF
CDR3nt: TGTGCCAGCAGCTGGCAACAGGGCATCTACAATGAGCAGTTCTTC

v_gene: TRBV28
len: 13
abundance: .
d_gene: TRBD1
j_gene: TRBJ1-2
CDR3aa: CASRGQRTYGYTF
CDR3nt: TGTGCCAGCAGGGGACAGCGAACCTATGGCTACACCTTC

v_gene: TRBV5-1
len: 14
abundance: .
d_gene: TRBD2
j_gene: TRBJ2-7
CDR3aa: CASSLETSLHEQYF
CDR3nt: TGCGCCAGCAGCTTGGAGACTAGCCTCCACGAGCAGTACTTC

v_gene: TRBV19
len: 15
abundance: .
d_gene: .
j_gene: TRBJ1-1
CDR3aa: CASSIRGRFSTEAFF
CDR3nt: TGTGCCAGTAGTATCAGGGGCCGATTCTCCACTGAAGCTTTCTTT

v_gene: TRBV7-3
len: 18
abundance: .
d_gene: .
j_gene: TRBJ2-4
CDR3aa: CASSLGGYGGVSKNIQYF
CDR3nt: TGTGCCAGCAGCTTAGGAGGGTATGGGGGCGTTTCCAAAAACATTCAGTACTTC

v_gene: TRBV28
len: 13
abundance: .
d_gene: .
j_gene: TRBJ1-1
CDR3aa: CASKEQGNTEAFF
CDR3nt: TGTGCCAGCAAAGAACAGGGGAACACTGAAGCTTTCTTT

v_gene: TRBV5-6
len: 15
abundance: .
d_gene: TRBD1
j_gene: TRBJ1-2
CDR3aa: CASSLIWAGGGGYTF
CDR3nt: TGTGCCAGCAGCTTGATTTGGGCAGGGGGAGGAGGCTACACCTTC

v_gene: TRBV7-8
len: 14
abundance: .
d_gene: .
j_gene: TRBJ2-3
CDR3aa: CASSKDIGTDTQYF
CDR3nt: TGTGCCAGCAGCAAGGACATAGGCACAGATACGCAGTATTTT

v_gene: TRBV11-2
len: 12
abundance: .
d_gene: .
j_gene: TRBJ1-6
CDR3aa: CASSLSYSPLHF
CDR3nt: TGTGCCAGCAGCTTAAGTTACTCACCCCTCCACTTT

v_gene: TRBV19
len: 12
abundance: .
d_gene: TRBD1
j_gene: TRBJ1-1
CDR3aa: CASSTGGNKAFF
CDR3nt: TGTGCCAGTAGCACAGGGGGTAATAAAGCTTTCTTT

v_gene: TRBV29-1
len: 14
abundance: .
d_gene: TRBD2
j_gene: TRBJ2-4
CDR3aa: CSVGGGLSKNIQYF
CDR3nt: TGCAGCGTCGGGGGGGGATTATCCAAAAACATTCAGTACTTC

v_gene: TRBV28
len: 16
abundance: .
d_gene: .
j_gene: TRBJ1-6
CDR3aa: CASSLVRADNNSPLHF
CDR3nt: TGTGCCAGCAGTTTAGTGAGGGCAGACAATAATTCACCCCTCCACTTT

v_gene: TRBV28
len: 12
abundance: .
d_gene: .
j_gene: TRBJ1-2
CDR3aa: CAGQDSLYGYTF
CDR3nt: TGTGCCGGGCAGGATTCTCTCTATGGCTACACCTTC

v_gene: TRBV27
len: 12
abundance: .
d_gene: .
j_gene: TRBJ2-7
CDR3aa: CASSLGFYEQYF
CDR3nt: TGTGCCAGCAGTTTAGGATTTTACGAGCAGTACTTC

v_gene: TRBV5-8
len: 12
abundance: .
d_gene: .
j_gene: TRBJ2-5
CDR3aa: CASSYGKETQYF
CDR3nt: TGTGCCAGCAGCTACGGGAAAGAGACCCAGTACTTC

v_gene: TRBV27
len: 14
abundance: .
d_gene: .
j_gene: TRBJ2-7
CDR3aa: CASSAQWGSYEQYF
CDR3nt: TGTGCCAGCAGTGCCCAATGGGGCTCCTACGAGCAGTACTTC

v_gene: TRBV2
len: 15
abundance: .
d_gene: TRBD1
j_gene: TRBJ1-2
CDR3aa: CASRRLQGALYGYTF
CDR3nt: TGTGCCAGCAGACGATTACAGGGGGCTCTCTATGGCTACACCTTC

v_gene: TRBV6-6
len: 15
abundance: .
d_gene: .
j_gene: TRBJ2-7
CDR3aa: CASSLDGNRDYEQYF
CDR3nt: TGTGCCAGCAGCCTCGACGGGAACAGAGACTACGAGCAGTACTTC

v_gene: TRBV4-1
len: 14
abundance: .
d_gene: TRBD2
j_gene: TRBJ2-7
CDR3aa: CASSPVAGPYEQYF
CDR3nt: TGCGCCAGCAGTCCGGTAGCGGGACCCTACGAGCAGTACTTC

v_gene: TRBV15
len: 11
abundance: .
d_gene: .
j_gene: TRBJ2-7
CDR3aa: CATSRGYEQYF
CDR3nt: TGTGCCACCAGCAGAGGCTACGAGCAGTACTTC